This is a list of T cell receptor beta chains from one sample in a study of T cell changes during pregnancy in multiple sclerosis. Some clones are missing from TCRdb's copy, which holds only in-frame ones; the method was immunoSEQ multiplex PCR. The sample shows tens of thousands of clones, roughly 90% of them seen only once. Here the sequenced sample was peripheral blood, taken after pregnancy. These receptor sequences come from a female donor in good health, enrolled as a control in a pregnancy study. Each CDR3 is given with its conserved first and last residue. The D gene is left open where the match is weak. Clone size is stated in some rows and not others, as once, few, many or a class when expanded.

>TRBV27|NA|16|TRBJ2-3|NA
CASRTVGGSLTDTQYF
TGTGCCAGCCGCACAGTTGGGGGGAGCCTCACAGATACGCAGTATTTT
>TRBV6-1|NA|14|TRBJ2-7|TRBD1
CASSDGTGAYEQYF
TGTGCCAGCAGTGACGGGACAGGGGCCTACGAGCAGTACTTC
>TRBV6-5|NA|14|TRBJ2-7|NA
CASSFSDRNYEQYF
TGTGCCAGCAGTTTTTCCGACAGGAACTACGAGCAGTACTTC
>TRBV6-6|once|14|TRBJ1-4|NA
CASRDSYVIEKLFF
TGTGCCAGCAGGGACAGTTATGTAATAGAAAAACTGTTTTTT
>TRBV19|NA|14|TRBJ1-5|NA
CARCQVLSNQPQHF
TGTGCCAGGTGTCAGGTACTTAGCAATCAGCCCCAGCATTTT
>TRBV19|NA|16|TRBJ1-3|NA
CASSIVSQANRNTIYF
TGTGCCAGTAGTATAGTGTCGCAGGCGAACAGAAACACCATATATTTT
>TRBV30|NA|16|TRBJ2-3|TRBD2
CAWTDGGSPGTDTQYF
TGTGCCTGGACCGACGGCGGGAGCCCCGGCACAGATACGCAGTATTTT
>TRBV12-5|NA|16|TRBJ1-4|NA
CASGLLTSGESEKLFF
TGTGCTAGTGGTTTGTTAACCTCGGGTGAAAGCGAAAAACTGTTTTTT
>TRBV7-2|NA|16|TRBJ2-5|NA
CASSRGRTTIQETQYF
TGTGCCAGCAGCCGTGGCCGAACTACTATTCAAGAGACCCAGTACTTC
>TRBV4-1|NA|16|TRBJ2-2|NA
CASSPFAQMNTGELFF
TGCGCCAGCAGCCCCTTTGCTCAGATGAACACCGGGGAGCTGTTTTTT
>TRBV30|many|15|TRBJ2-7|TRBD1
CAWKQDRDSSYEQYF
TGTGCCTGGAAACAGGACAGGGACAGCTCCTACGAGCAGTACTTC
>TRBV6-5|once|12|TRBJ1-1|NA
CASSHDKSEAFF
TGTGCCAGCAGTCACGACAAGTCTGAAGCTTTCTTT
>TRBV10-1|NA|15|TRBJ1-4|TRBD1
CASRISGTGGEKLFF
TGCGCCAGCAGGATTTCGGGGACAGGGGGTGAAAAACTGTTTTTT
>TRBV5-1|NA|15|TRBJ1-1|TRBD1
CASSTGQGWSTEAFF
TGCGCCAGCAGCACCGGACAGGGATGGTCCACTGAAGCTTTCTTT
>TRBV29-1|NA|11|TRBJ2-2|NA
CSVGAPGELFF
TGCAGCGTTGGGGCCCCCGGGGAGCTGTTTTTT
>TRBV4-3|NA|14|TRBJ2-7|NA
CASSQEAATYEQYF
TGCGCCAGCAGCCAAGAGGCGGCGACCTACGAGCAGTACTTC
>TRBV7-9|NA|14|TRBJ2-5|NA
CASSTRTDQETQYF
TGTGCCAGCAGCACCAGGACAGACCAAGAGACCCAGTACTTC
>TRBV7-9|NA|15|TRBJ2-7|NA
CASSPRTGRVDEQYF
TGTGCCAGCAGCCCCCGGACAGGGAGGGTGGACGAGCAGTACTTC
>TRBV30|NA|13|TRBJ1-1|TRBD1
CAWSGDRVTEAFF
TGTGCCTGGAGCGGGGACAGGGTCACTGAAGCTTTCTTT
>TRBV9|NA|16|TRBJ2-5|NA
CASSVAALALKETQYF
TGTGCCAGCAGCGTAGCCGCACTTGCCCTTAAGGAGACCCAGTACTTC
>TRBV20-1|NA|11|TRBJ2-4|NA
CSAGERNIQYF
TGCAGTGCTGGGGAGAGAAACATTCAGTACTTC
>TRBV28|NA|13|TRBJ1-6|NA
CASGESHNSPLHF
TGTGCCAGCGGGGAGTCTCATAATTCACCCCTCCACTTT
>TRBV4-3|NA|15|TRBJ2-3|TRBD2
CASSQDLRGTDTQYF
TGCGCCAGCAGCCAAGATCTGCGGGGGACAGATACGCAGTATTTT
>TRBV30|NA|11|TRBJ1-1|NA
CAWKGFTEAFF
TGTGCCTGGAAGGGGTTCACTGAAGCTTTCTTT